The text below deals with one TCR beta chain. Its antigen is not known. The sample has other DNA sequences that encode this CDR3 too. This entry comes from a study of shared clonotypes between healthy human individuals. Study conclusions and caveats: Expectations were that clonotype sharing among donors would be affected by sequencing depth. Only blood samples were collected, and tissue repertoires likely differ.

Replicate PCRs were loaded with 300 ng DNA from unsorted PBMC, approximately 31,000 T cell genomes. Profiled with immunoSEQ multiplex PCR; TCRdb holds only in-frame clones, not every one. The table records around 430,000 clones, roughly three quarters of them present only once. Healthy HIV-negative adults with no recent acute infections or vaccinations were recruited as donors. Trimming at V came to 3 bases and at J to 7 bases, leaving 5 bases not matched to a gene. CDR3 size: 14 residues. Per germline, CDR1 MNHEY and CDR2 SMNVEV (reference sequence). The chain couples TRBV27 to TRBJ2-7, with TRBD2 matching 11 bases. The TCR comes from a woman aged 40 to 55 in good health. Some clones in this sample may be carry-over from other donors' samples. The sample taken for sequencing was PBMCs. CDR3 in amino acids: CASSFLAGGGEQYF. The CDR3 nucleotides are TGTGCCAGCAGTTTCCTAGCGGGAGGTGGTGAGCAGTACTTC.